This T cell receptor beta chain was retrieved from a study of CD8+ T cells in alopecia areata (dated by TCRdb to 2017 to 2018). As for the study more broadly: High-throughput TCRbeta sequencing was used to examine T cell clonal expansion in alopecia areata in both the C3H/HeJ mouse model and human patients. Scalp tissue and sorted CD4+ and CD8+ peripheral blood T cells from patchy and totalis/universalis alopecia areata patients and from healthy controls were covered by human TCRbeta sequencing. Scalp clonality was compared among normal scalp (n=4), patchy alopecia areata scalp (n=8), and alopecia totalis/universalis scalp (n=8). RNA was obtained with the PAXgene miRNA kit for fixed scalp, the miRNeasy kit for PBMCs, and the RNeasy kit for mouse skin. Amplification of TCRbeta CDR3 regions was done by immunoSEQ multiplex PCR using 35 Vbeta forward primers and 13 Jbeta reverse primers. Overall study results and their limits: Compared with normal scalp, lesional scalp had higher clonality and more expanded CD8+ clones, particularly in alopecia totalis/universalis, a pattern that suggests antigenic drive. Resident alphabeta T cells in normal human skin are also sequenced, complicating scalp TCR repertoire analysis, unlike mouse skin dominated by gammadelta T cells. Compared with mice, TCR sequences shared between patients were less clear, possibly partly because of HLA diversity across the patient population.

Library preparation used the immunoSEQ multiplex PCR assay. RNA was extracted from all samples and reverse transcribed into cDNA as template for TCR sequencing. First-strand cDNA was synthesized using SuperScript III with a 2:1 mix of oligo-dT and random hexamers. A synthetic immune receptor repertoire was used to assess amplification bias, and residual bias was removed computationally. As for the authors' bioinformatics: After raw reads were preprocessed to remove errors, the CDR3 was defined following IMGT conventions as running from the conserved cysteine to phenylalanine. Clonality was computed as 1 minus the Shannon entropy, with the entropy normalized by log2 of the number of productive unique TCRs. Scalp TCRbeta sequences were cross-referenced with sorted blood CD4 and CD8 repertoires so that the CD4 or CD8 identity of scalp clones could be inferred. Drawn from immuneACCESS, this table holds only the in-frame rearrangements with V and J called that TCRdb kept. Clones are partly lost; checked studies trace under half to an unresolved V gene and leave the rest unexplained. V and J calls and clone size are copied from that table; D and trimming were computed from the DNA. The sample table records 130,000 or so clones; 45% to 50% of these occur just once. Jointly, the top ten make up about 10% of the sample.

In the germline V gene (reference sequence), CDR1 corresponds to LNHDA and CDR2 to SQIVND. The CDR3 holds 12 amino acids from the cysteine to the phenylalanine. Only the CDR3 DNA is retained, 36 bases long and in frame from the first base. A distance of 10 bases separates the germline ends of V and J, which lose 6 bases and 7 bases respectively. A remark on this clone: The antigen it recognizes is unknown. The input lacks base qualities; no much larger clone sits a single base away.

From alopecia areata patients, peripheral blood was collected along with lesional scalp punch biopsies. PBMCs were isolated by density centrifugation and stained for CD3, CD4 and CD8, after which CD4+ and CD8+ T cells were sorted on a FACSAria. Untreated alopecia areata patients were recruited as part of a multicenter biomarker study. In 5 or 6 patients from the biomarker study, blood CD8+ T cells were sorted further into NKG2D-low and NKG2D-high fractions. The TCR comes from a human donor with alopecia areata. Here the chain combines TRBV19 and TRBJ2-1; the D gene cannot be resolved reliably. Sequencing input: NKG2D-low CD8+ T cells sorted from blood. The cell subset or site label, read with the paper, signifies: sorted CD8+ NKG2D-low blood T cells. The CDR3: CASRLGGNEQFF. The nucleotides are TGTGCCAGTAGACTCGGTGGAAATGAGCAGTTCTTC.